The 19 T cell receptor beta chains presented below share a single source sample, sequenced in a study of cytomegalovirus exposure and HLA in healthy donors. Vbeta (60) and Jbeta (13) primers were used in the PCR. The method was immunoSEQ multiplex PCR; TCRdb's version includes in-frame clones alone and lacks a portion of them. Among about 130,000 clones listed, around 78% were seen once. Sequencing input: PBMCs. All receptors come from a woman under 30 in good health and CMV-seronegative.

The gene calls are TRBV4-1 and TRBJ2-1; TRBD2 matches at 15 bases. The CDR3 consists of 18 residues. Germline CDR1 MGHRA, CDR2 YSYEKL. After removal of 5 bases from V and 6 bases from J, the junction contained 11 bases not matched to a gene. The DNA for the CDR3 is TGCGCCAGCAGCAACGGACTAGCGGGAGGGCTCTACCGCAATGAGCAGTTCTTC. Protein: CASSNGLAGGLYRNEQFF.

This clone has only a few counts. V gene TRBV30 combines with J gene TRBJ1-1; D is possibly TRBD1 (6 bases). CDR1 and CDR2 from the germline V gene are GTSNPN and SVGIG (reference sequence). V dropped 1 base and J dropped 10 bases, with 19 bases sitting between them. The CDR3 loop spans 14 amino acids. DNA of the CDR3: TGTGCCTGGAGTGATAGAGTCAGGGGAGAGGGAGCTTTCTTT. It is translated as CAWSDRVRGEGAFF.

In its sample, this clone was seen once. The chain is built from TRBV19 and TRBJ1-1; D is undetermined. Germline CDR1 LNHDA, CDR2 SQIVND (reference sequence). The CDR3 totals 14 residues. V was shortened by 5 bases and J by 1 base, with 11 bases between the two germline ends. The CDR3 DNA reads as TGTGCCAGTAGTTCTCGGACTGAGAACACTGAAGCTTTCTTT. Translation: CASSSRTENTEAFF.

The chain uses TRBV6-5 and TRBJ1-3; D is perhaps TRBD1 (6 bases). Germline CDR1 and CDR2: MNHEY and SVGAGI. V was trimmed by 10 bases and J by 4 bases, leaving 17 bases between them. This CDR3 is 14 amino acids long. In DNA, the CDR3 is TGTGCCACGTTCGACAGGTTGGCAGGAAACACCATATATTTT. Residues: CATFDRLAGNTIYF.

The chain uses TRBV10-3 and TRBJ1-4; 8 nucleotides line up with TRBD1. The CDR3 is made up of 14 amino acids. Germline V gene data show CDR1 as ENHRY and CDR2 as SYGVKD. V lost 8 bases and J lost 7; bases outside the gene matches: 9. CDR3 sequence (DNA): TGTGCCATCGGGCGGACAGGGTCAAGTGAAAAACTGTTTTTT. Its protein is CAIGRTGSSEKLFF.

The gene calls are TRBV6-1 and TRBJ2-6; D gene uncertain. V was trimmed by 9 bases and J by 5 bases, leaving 5 bases between them. Germline V CDR1 and CDR2: MNHNS, SASEGT. The CDR3 loop spans 11 amino acids. The CDR3 sequence is CASNWANVLTF. The CDR3 nucleotides are TGTGCCAGTAATTGGGCCAACGTCCTGACTTTC.

This clone was counted between two and nine times. This chain uses TRBV27 with TRBJ2-1; a weak D match, TRBD2 (6 bases). Looked up from germline, CDR1 is MNHEY and CDR2 is SMNVEV (reference sequence). This CDR3 region has 14 residues. Trimming took 6 bases from V and 9 from J, leaving 18 bases between them. The CDR3: CASSLEGRSGEQFF. Written as DNA, the CDR3 is TGTGCCAGCAGCCTGGAGGGACGAAGCGGTGAGCAGTTCTTC.

V and J are TRBV5-4 and TRBJ2-7, with 7 bases matching TRBD2. V was pared by 2 bases and J by 3 bases, with 8 bases of the junction left unmatched. The germline CDR1 and CDR2 sequences are SGHNT and YYREEE (reference sequence). This CDR3 spans 15 amino acids. For the CDR3, the DNA is TGTGCCAGCAGCTTAGCGGGGACTGTTGGCTACGAGCAGTACTTC. This translates into CASSLAGTVGYEQYF. The full variable domain, its missing parts supplied by reference TRBV5-4 and TRBJ2-7, is ETGVTQSPTHLIKTRGQQVTLRCSSQSGHNTVSWYQQALGQGPQFIFQYYREEENGRGNFPPRFSGLQFPNYSSELNVNALELDDSALYLCASSLAGTVGYEQYFGPGTRLTVT.

J is TRBJ2-7 and V is TRBV18, with D possibly being TRBD2 (6 bases). The CDR3 is 15 amino acids. Germline-derived CDR1 and CDR2 are KGHSH and LQKENI. Between the trimmed V and J ends, which lost 5 bases and 0 bases, there was a span of 14 bases. CDR3 loop: CASSSRGTVSYEQYF. CDR3 nucleotide sequence: TGTGCCAGCTCAAGCCGCGGGACGGTCTCCTACGAGCAGTACTTC.

CDR3 residues: CASRGGGKDTEAFF. CDR3 nucleotides: TGTGCCAGTAGGGGAGGCGGTAAGGACACTGAAGCTTTCTTT. The gene calls are TRBV19 and TRBJ1-1, with D unresolved. Germline-derived CDR1 and CDR2 are LNHDA and SQIVND (reference sequence). This CDR3 is built from 14 residues. V was trimmed by 6 bases and J by 3 bases, leaving 14 bases between them.

The chain combines TRBV5-1 with TRBJ2-3; 9 bases align to TRBD2. Per the germline V gene, CDR1 is SGHRS and CDR2 is YFSETQ. The ends lost 4 bases at V and 1 base at J; junction bases unmatched: 4. CDR3 length: 15 residues. The CDR3 region has the DNA TGCGCCAGCAGCAAAGAGCGGGGGGGCACAGATACGCAGTATTTT. It yields the protein CASSKERGGTDTQYF.

This clone was recorded once. This rearrangement joins TRBV9 to TRBJ1-4, with TRBD1 matching over 8 bases. V shed 3 bases and J 2 bases; nucleotides not matched to a gene: 3. Germline-derived CDR1 and CDR2 are SGDLS and YYNGEE. This CDR3 spans 15 amino acids. This chain's CDR3 is CASSAGQGTNEKLFF. DNA of the CDR3: TGTGCCAGCAGCGCAGGACAGGGTACTAATGAAAAACTGTTTTTT. Complete variable domain (other parts from reference TRBV9 and TRBJ1-4): DSGVTQTPKHLITATGQRVTLRCSPRSGDLSVYWYQQSLDQGLQFLIQYYNGEERAKGNILERFSAQQFPDLHSELNLSSLELGDSALYFCASSAGQGTNEKLFFGSGTQLSVL.

V gene TRBV2 combines with J gene TRBJ1-3, with TRBD1 as a possible D gene (6 bases). The CDR3 is made up of 15 amino acids. Trimming pared 2 bases from V and 0 bases from J, leaving 8 bases between. Per the germline V gene, CDR1 is SNHLY and CDR2 is FYNNEI. CDR3 DNA: TGTGCCAGCAGTGAACGGGACACCTCTGGAAACACCATATATTTT. Translated, it gives CASSERDTSGNTIYF.

The chain is built from TRBV5-5 and TRBJ2-2; D perhaps matches TRBD1 (6 bases). The CDR3 spans 13 residues. In germline, CDR1 is SGHKS, CDR2 YYEKEE (reference sequence). Trimming cost V 4 bases and J 7 bases, with 11 bases left between them. The CDR3: CASSRLGGGELFF. CDR3 DNA sequence: TGTGCCAGCAGCCGGCTAGGGGGCGGGGAGCTGTTTTTT.

The CDR3 nucleotides are TGTGCCAGCAGAGCGGGTATATCGGAAGCTTTCTTT. This codes for CASRAGISEAFF. The chain has TRBV6-6 and TRBJ1-1; D remains ambiguous. CDR3 length: 12 amino acids. Germline V gene sequence: CDR1 MNHNY, CDR2 SVGAGI (reference sequence). The germline V and J ends were trimmed by 6 bases and 8 bases, with 13 bases remaining between them.

The table lists this clone with a count of one. The rearrangement uses TRBV2 and TRBJ2-3; 7 bases are a match to TRBD1. Per germline, CDR1 SNHLY and CDR2 FYNNEI. The CDR3 totals 12 residues. Trimming removed 8 bases from V and 6 bases from J; junction bases left unmatched: 5. As DNA, the CDR3 is TGTGCCAGCTTTACAGGGGCGGATACGCAGTATTTT. This translates into CASFTGADTQYF.

The chain joins TRBV30 to TRBJ2-5; 7 bases fit TRBD2. Germline V gives CDR1 GTSNPN, CDR2 SVGIG (reference sequence). With V trimmed by 0 bases and J by 0 bases, 7 bases remained unmatched. CDR3 length: 16 residues. Here the CDR3 DNA reads TGTGCCTGGAGTGTCGGGTTAGCGGGCTACCAAGAGACCCAGTACTTC. It yields the protein CAWSVGLAGYQETQYF.

The J gene is TRBJ2-5, the V gene TRBV5-4; D may be TRBD2 (6 bases). The CDR3 covers 16 residues. From germline, CDR1 is SGHNT and CDR2 YYREEE (reference sequence). Deletions cut 2 bases from V and 8 bases from J, with 22 bases between. In DNA, the CDR3 is TGTGCCAGCAGCTTATTTGGAGGGCTCGCCGGTGGTACCCAGTACTTC. The encoded protein is CASSLFGGLAGGTQYF.

This chain links TRBV2 with TRBJ2-2, with D maybe TRBD1 (5 bases). The CDR3 is 14 residues long. Trimming took 6 bases from V and 7 from J, leaving 15 bases between them. Germline V gene lookup returns CDR1 SNHLY and CDR2 FYNNEI. In DNA, the CDR3 is TGTGCCAGCAGGGAGATCAGGGAAGGCGGGGAGCTGTTTTTT. It translates to CASREIREGGELFF.